This is a list of T cell receptor beta chains from one sample in a study of T cells after posttransplantation cyclophosphamide. Clones were read by immunoSEQ multiplex PCR, and TCRdb kept only the in-frame ones, dropping some. The sample includes some 23,000 clones, none of them occurring once. Source material: PBMCs. The receptors originated from a woman aged 45-60 years in good health, CMV-negative, and a related stem cell transplant donor. CDR3s include the opening cysteine and the closing phenylalanine or tryptophan. The order of the fields is D gene, J gene, clone size, V gene, CDR3 length, CDR3 DNA, CDR3 protein. The D gene is left open where the match is weak. A row's size may be missing; if present it is once, few, many or a size class.

D gene: -
J gene: TRBJ2-1
clone size: many
V gene: TRBV7-2
CDR3 length: 12
CDR3 DNA: TGTGCCAGCAGCCCTAATTACAATGAGCAGTTCTTC
CDR3 protein: CASSPNYNEQFF

D gene: -
J gene: TRBJ1-3
clone size: many
V gene: TRBV6-1
CDR3 length: 15
CDR3 DNA: TGTGCCAGCAGAGGAGGGTTGAGCTCTGGAAACACCATATATTTT
CDR3 protein: CASRGGLSSGNTIYF

D gene: -
J gene: TRBJ2-1
clone size: many
V gene: TRBV7-6
CDR3 length: 17
CDR3 DNA: TGTGCCAGCAGCTTTATATGGGCGTCGAGCTCCTACAATGAGCAGTTCTTC
CDR3 protein: CASSFIWASSSYNEQFF

D gene: -
J gene: TRBJ1-2
clone size: many
V gene: TRBV28
CDR3 length: 16
CDR3 DNA: TGTGCCAGCATTGTCGCCTCGGGAGGGGGAAACTATGGCTACACCTTC
CDR3 protein: CASIVASGGGNYGYTF

D gene: -
J gene: TRBJ1-6
clone size: many
V gene: TRBV7-2
CDR3 length: 16
CDR3 DNA: TGTGCCAGCAGCTTAGGGAGGAGCTCCTATAATTCACCCCTCCACTTT
CDR3 protein: CASSLGRSSYNSPLHF

D gene: TRBD1
J gene: TRBJ2-7
clone size: many
V gene: TRBV5-5
CDR3 length: 16
CDR3 DNA: TGTGCCAGCAGCTTGGGGTTTGGGACAGGGCTCTACGAGCAGTACTTC
CDR3 protein: CASSLGFGTGLYEQYF

D gene: -
J gene: TRBJ2-1
clone size: many
V gene: TRBV5-1
CDR3 length: 16
CDR3 DNA: TGCGCCAGCAGCTTGGGGGACGGGAGCTCCTACAATGAGCAGTTCTTC
CDR3 protein: CASSLGDGSSYNEQFF

D gene: -
J gene: TRBJ2-7
clone size: many
V gene: TRBV29-1
CDR3 length: 10
CDR3 DNA: TGCAGCGCAGGAGGCGAGGAGCAGTACTTC
CDR3 protein: CSAGGEEQYF

D gene: TRBD2
J gene: TRBJ2-4
clone size: many
V gene: TRBV28
CDR3 length: 20
CDR3 DNA: TGTGCCAGCAGCGAACCTCGGACTAGCGGCAGTTACCCAGCCAAAAACATTCAGTACTTC
CDR3 protein: CASSEPRTSGSYPAKNIQYF

D gene: TRBD1
J gene: TRBJ2-7
clone size: many
V gene: TRBV20-1
CDR3 length: 11
CDR3 DNA: TGCAGTGCTGGGACAGAGTACGAGCAGTACTTC
CDR3 protein: CSAGTEYEQYF

D gene: -
J gene: TRBJ1-1
clone size: many
V gene: TRBV7-9
CDR3 length: 14
CDR3 DNA: TGTGCCAGCAGCTTAGGGAGGGGTGGCACTGAAGCTTTCTTT
CDR3 protein: CASSLGRGGTEAFF

D gene: TRBD1
J gene: TRBJ1-2
clone size: many
V gene: TRBV5-1
CDR3 length: 17
CDR3 DNA: TGCGCCAGCAGCCTGATTGGGACAGGGTTTTTTGTAGGTGGCTACACCTTC
CDR3 protein: CASSLIGTGFFVGGYTF

D gene: -
J gene: TRBJ2-7
clone size: -
V gene: TRBV7-9
CDR3 length: 13
CDR3 DNA: TGTGCCAGCAGCCTAACGGGGGTTGACGAGCAGTACTTC
CDR3 protein: CASSLTGVDEQYF

D gene: TRBD1
J gene: TRBJ2-1
clone size: many
V gene: TRBV13
CDR3 length: 14
CDR3 DNA: TGTGCCAGCAGGACCGGACAGGGTCCCGGCGAGCAGTTCTTC
CDR3 protein: CASRTGQGPGEQFF

D gene: -
J gene: TRBJ2-3
clone size: many
V gene: TRBV7-2
CDR3 length: 17
CDR3 DNA: TGTGCCAGCAGCTTACAGGGCGTGCCGGGTAGCACAGATACGCAGTATTTT
CDR3 protein: CASSLQGVPGSTDTQYF

D gene: -
J gene: TRBJ2-7
clone size: few
V gene: TRBV19
CDR3 length: 15
CDR3 DNA: TGTGCCAGTAGTATAGGATTCAGGGATGGCTACGAGCAGTACTTC
CDR3 protein: CASSIGFRDGYEQYF

D gene: -
J gene: TRBJ2-3
clone size: many
V gene: TRBV19
CDR3 length: 13
CDR3 DNA: TGTGCCAGTAGTATTGGGCAGGGAGATACGCAGTATTTT
CDR3 protein: CASSIGQGDTQYF

D gene: -
J gene: TRBJ1-2
clone size: many
V gene: TRBV7-2
CDR3 length: 15
CDR3 DNA: TGTGCCAGCAGCTTAGTTTCACGGGGTGGAATTGGCTACACCTTC
CDR3 protein: CASSLVSRGGIGYTF